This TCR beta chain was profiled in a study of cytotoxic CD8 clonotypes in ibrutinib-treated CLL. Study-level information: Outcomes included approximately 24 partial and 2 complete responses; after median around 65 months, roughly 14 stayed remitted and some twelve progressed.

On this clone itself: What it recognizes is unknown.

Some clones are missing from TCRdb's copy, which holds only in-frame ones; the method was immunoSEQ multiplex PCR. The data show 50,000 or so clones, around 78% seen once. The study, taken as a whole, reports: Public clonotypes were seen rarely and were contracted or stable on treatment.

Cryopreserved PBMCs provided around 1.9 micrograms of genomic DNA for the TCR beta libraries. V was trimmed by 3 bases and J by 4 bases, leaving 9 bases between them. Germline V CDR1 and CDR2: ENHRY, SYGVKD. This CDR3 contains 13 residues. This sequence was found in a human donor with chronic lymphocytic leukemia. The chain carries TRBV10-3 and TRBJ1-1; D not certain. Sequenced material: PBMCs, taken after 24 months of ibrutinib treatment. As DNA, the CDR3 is TGTGCCATCAGTGACCGGGTTAGCACTGAAGCTTTCTTT. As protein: CAISDRVSTEAFF.